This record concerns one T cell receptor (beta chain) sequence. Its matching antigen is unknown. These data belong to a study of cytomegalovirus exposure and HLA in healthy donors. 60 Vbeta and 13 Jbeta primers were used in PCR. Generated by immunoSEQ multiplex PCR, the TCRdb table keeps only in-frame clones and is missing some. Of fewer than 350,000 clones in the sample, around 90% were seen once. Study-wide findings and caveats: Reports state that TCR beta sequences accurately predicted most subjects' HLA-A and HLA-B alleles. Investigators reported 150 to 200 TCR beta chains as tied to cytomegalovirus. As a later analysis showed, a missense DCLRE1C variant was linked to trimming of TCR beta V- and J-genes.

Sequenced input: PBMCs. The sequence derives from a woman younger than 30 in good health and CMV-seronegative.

CDR3 in DNA: TGTGCCAGCAGCCCCGCGGCTAGCGGGTCCTTAAGCTCCTACAATGAGCAGTTCTTC. Its translation is CASSPAASGSLSSYNEQFF. The chain employs TRBV7-9 and TRBJ2-1; TRBD2 matches at 8 bases. The CDR3 totals 19 residues. Germline V gives CDR1 SEHNR, CDR2 FQNEAQ (reference sequence). J lost 0 bases, V lost 5 bases, and 15 bases had no gene match.